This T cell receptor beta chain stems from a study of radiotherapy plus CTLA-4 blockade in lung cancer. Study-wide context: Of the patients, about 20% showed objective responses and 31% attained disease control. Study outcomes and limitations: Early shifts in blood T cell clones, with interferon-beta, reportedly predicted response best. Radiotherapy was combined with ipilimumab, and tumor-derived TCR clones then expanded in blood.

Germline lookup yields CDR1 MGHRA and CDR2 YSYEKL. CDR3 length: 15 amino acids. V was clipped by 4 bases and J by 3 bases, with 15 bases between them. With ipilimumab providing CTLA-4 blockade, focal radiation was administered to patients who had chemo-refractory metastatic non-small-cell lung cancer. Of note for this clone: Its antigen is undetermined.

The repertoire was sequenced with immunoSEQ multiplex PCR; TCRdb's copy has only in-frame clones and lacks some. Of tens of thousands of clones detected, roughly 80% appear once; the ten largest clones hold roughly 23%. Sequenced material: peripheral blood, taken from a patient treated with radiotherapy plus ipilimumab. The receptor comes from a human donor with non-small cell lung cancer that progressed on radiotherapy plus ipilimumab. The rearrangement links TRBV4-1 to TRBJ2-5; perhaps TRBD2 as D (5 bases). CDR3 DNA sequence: TGCGCCAGCAGCCTCATACTAGATTGGAAAGAGACCCAGTACTTC. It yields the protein CASSLILDWKETQYF.